The source of this TCR beta chain is a study of regulatory T cells in long-lasting Graves disease. Study-level results: Lower TCR diversity characterized persistent Graves' patients relative to newly diagnosed patients. The study found TRBV28, TRBJ1-2 and TRBJ2-5 favored in persistent disease.

Time point of the sample: newly diagnosed GD, antithyroid drugs for less than 3 months. TCR sequences were obtained from RNA taken from PBMCs. With 1 base clipped from V and 7 bases from J, the junction kept 9 bases outside the gene matches. Germline V gives CDR1 SGHAT, CDR2 FQNNGV. The length of the CDR3 is 16 residues. Relying on iRepertoire HTBI primers and Arm-PCR of CDR3 regions, the team built TCR beta libraries. TCRdb itself ran the multiplex PCR reads through MiXCR, one entry per CDR3 protein. The sample carries about 330,000 distinct CDR3 sequences, 15% to 20% recorded once. This clonotype was seen repeatedly, ten times or more. Its antigen is not identified. Separately, the same data were catalogued under a study of T cells in Graves' hyperthyroidism and ophthalmopathy. That paper adds: Disease duration under 2 months; hyperthyroidism patients were aged 18 to 65. HTBI primers were employed in a first-round RT-PCR of the TCR CDR3.

The chain joins TRBV11-2 to TRBJ2-2, with TRBD2 identical over 7 bases. The receptor was isolated from a woman aged 18-29 years with Graves disease. This material consisted of peripheral blood mononuclear cells (PBMCs), taken at new diagnosis, from a patient treated with antithyroid drugs. The CDR3 bases are TGTGCCAGCAGCTTAGGGTCGGGAGGTTCTAGCGGGGAGCTGTTTTTT. Amino acids: CASSLGSGGSSGELFF.